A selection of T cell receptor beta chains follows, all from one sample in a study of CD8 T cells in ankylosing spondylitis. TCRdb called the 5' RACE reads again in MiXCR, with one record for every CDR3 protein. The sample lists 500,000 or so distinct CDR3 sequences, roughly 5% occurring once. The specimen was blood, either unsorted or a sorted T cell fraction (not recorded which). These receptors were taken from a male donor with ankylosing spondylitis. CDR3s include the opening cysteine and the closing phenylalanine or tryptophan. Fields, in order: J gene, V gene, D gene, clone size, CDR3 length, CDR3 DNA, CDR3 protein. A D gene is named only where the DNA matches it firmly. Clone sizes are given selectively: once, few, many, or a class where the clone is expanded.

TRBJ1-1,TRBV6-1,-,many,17,TGTGCCAGCAAAAAACCAGGGGTTAGTGTCGTGAACACTGAAGCTTTCTTT,CASKKPGVSVVNTEAFF
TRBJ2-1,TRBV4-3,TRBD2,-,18,TGCGCCAGCAGCCAGGCCTTTCCGGGACTAGCGGGTTACAATGAGCAGTTCTTC,CASSQAFPGLAGYNEQFF
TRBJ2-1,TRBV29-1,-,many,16,TGCAGCGTTGAAGATCGAGCGGTACCCTCCTACAATGAGCAGTTCTTC,CSVEDRAVPSYNEQFF
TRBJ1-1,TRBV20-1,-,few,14,TGCAGTTCCTCTAGAGGGGCACTCCTGTGGGAAGCTTTCTTT,CSSSRGALLWEAFF
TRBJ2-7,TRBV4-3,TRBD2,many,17,TGCGCCAGCAGCCAAGATCCCCCTAGCGGGAGCTCCTACGAGCAGTACTTC,CASSQDPPSGSSYEQYF
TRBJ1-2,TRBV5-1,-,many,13,TGCGCCAGCAGCTTCCGGGAGAACTATGGCTACACCTTC,CASSFRENYGYTF
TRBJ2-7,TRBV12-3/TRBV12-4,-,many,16,TGTGCCAGCAGTTATCAGGGCTCCTTGGCCCTCTACGAGCAGTACTTC,CASSYQGSLALYEQYF
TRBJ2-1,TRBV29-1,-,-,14,TGCAGCGTTGAAGGGGTGGGGATTGGGAATGAGCAGTTCTTC,CSVEGVGIGNEQFF
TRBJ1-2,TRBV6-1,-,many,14,TGTGCCAGCAGTCCAGCGGTCGGATGGTATGGCTACACCTTC,CASSPAVGWYGYTF
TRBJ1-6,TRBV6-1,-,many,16,TGTGCCAGCAGCAGCTGGAGGGTCTCCTATAATTCACCCCTCCACTTT,CASSSWRVSYNSPLHF
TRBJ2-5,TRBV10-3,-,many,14,TGTGCCATCAGTGAGGAGGGGCAGGGGGAGACCCAGTACTTC,CAISEEGQGETQYF
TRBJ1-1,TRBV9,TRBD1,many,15,TGTGCCAGCAGCGTGACCGGGACAGGGATCACTGAAGCTTTCTTT,CASSVTGTGITEAFF
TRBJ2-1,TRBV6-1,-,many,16,TGTGCCAGCACCCTAGGAACAGGGATTTATACCAATGAGCAGTTCTTC,CASTLGTGIYTNEQFF
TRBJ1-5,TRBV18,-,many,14,TGTGCCAGCTCACCAGAGGGTACGGACCAGCCCCAGCATTTT,CASSPEGTDQPQHF
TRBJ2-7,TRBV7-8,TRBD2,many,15,TGTGCCAGCAGGTTAGGGACTAGTCGTTCCTACGAGCAGTACTTC,CASRLGTSRSYEQYF
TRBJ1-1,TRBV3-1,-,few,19,TGTGCCAGCAGCCAAGCCCGGTCGATCCTCAGGAGGGTGAAAACTGAAGCTTTCTTT,CASSQARSILRRVKTEAFF
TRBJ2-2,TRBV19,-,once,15,TGTGCCAGTAGGATGGAAGGGCGAGGTTTGGGGGAGCTGTTTTTT,CASRMEGRGLGELFF
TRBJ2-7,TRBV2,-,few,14,TGTGCCAGCAGTGAACAGGGAACCGGCTACGAGCAGTACTTC,CASSEQGTGYEQYF
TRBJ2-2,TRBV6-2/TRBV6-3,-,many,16,TGTGCCAGCAGCTCCTCTGGGGTTTGGGTCACCGGGGAGCTGTTTTTT,CASSSSGVWVTGELFF
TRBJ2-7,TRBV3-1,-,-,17,TGTGCCTCCAGCCCCTCTTTAAGGGGCAGTGGGCCTTCCGAGCAGTACTTC,CASSPSLRGSGPSEQYF
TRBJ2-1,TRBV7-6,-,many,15,TGTGCCAGCAGCTTAAGGTCCCTAGCTCTCAATGAGCAGTTCTTC,CASSLRSLALNEQFF
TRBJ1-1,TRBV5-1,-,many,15,TGCGCCAGCAGCTTCCGGGGACCGGGGGACACTGAAGCTTTCTTT,CASSFRGPGDTEAFF
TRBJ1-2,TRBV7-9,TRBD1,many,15,TGTGCCAGCAGCTTGGACAGGGGAGGAGCGTATGGCTACACCTTC,CASSLDRGGAYGYTF
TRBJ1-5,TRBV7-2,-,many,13,TGTGCCAGCAGCTTGCAGAGAGGCCAGCCCCAGCATTTT,CASSLQRGQPQHF
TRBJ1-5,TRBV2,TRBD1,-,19,TGTGCCTTCAGTTTAATATTTGGGACAGGGGGGGAGCAAAAGGAGCCCCAGCATTTT,CAFSLIFGTGGEQKEPQHF
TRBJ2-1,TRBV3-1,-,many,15,TGTGCCAGCAGCCAAGGAAGGAGCTCCTACAATGAGCAGTTCTTC,CASSQGRSSYNEQFF
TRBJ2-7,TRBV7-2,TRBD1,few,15,TGTGCCAGCAGCTTAAGACAGGGGGCACCCTTGGAGCAGTACTTC,CASSLRQGAPLEQYF
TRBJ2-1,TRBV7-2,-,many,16,TGTGCCAGCAGCTTGGCATCATGGTATAGGGGGAATGAGCAGTTCTTC,CASSLASWYRGNEQFF
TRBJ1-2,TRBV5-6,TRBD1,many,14,TGTGCCAGCAGCTTGGGGACAGGGGTCTATGGCTACACCTTC,CASSLGTGVYGYTF
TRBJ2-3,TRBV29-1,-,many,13,TGCAGCGTTGATTGGGCTTACACAGATACGCAGTATTTT,CSVDWAYTDTQYF
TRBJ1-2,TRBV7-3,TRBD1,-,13,TGTGCCAGCAGTGCGGACAGGGGCTATGGCTACACCTTC,CASSADRGYGYTF
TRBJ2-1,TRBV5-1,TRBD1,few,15,TGCGCCAGCACCTTAGACAGGGCTACCTACAATGAGCAGTTCTTC,CASTLDRATYNEQFF